The TCR beta chain under discussion was sequenced for a study of OX40 agonist ivuxolimab in advanced cancers. Overall study findings and caveats: The study found among the lowest clonal expansion in partial responders at 0.1-3.0 mg/kg. No determination was made of the antigen specificity of the expanded peripheral T cells.

The CDR3 length is 14 residues. Germline CDR1 is SGHRS and CDR2 is YFSETQ. V shed 4 bases and J 0 bases; nucleotides not matched to a gene: 3. TCRdb's copy holds only in-frame clones and misses some; the assay was immunoSEQ multiplex PCR. The table has around 79,000 clones, approximately 85% seen once. A note on this clone: What it binds is not known.

This sample comprised CD4+ or CD8+ T cells sorted from blood, obtained in a trial of the OX40 agonist ivuxolimab. V and J are TRBV5-1 and TRBJ2-5; the match to TRBD1 covers 7 bases. The clonotype comes from an adult with an advanced solid tumor such as melanoma, head and neck, liver or kidney cancer. The CDR3 region is CASSPGTDQETQYF. The CDR3 DNA reads as TGCGCCAGCAGCCCTGGGACAGACCAAGAGACCCAGTACTTC.